A selection of T cell receptor beta chains follows, all from one sample in a study of cytomegalovirus exposure and HLA in healthy donors. Profiled with immunoSEQ multiplex PCR; TCRdb holds only in-frame clones, not every one. The top ten hold roughly 2% of the sample, which has about 72,000 clones, almost 85% seen once. The sequenced sample consisted of PBMCs. The receptors derive from a man in his late teens or twenties in good health and CMV-seronegative. Both conserved end residues are trimmed from each CDR3. The order of the fields is V gene, CDR3 length, clone size, J gene, CDR3 protein. Part of the rows lack a size; the others show once, few, many or a class for expanded clones.

v_call: TRBV6-5; cdr3_length: 12; clone_size: NA; j_call: TRBJ2-2; cdr3_aa: ASSHDRSTGELF
v_call: TRBV18; cdr3_length: 13; clone_size: once; j_call: TRBJ1-4; cdr3_aa: ASSPQGRTNEKLF
v_call: TRBV4-2; cdr3_length: 13; clone_size: NA; j_call: TRBJ1-1; cdr3_aa: ASSQDGQAGTEAF
v_call: TRBV5-4; cdr3_length: 12; clone_size: NA; j_call: TRBJ1-6; cdr3_aa: ASSLQGDNSPLH
v_call: TRBV5-1; cdr3_length: 10; clone_size: NA; j_call: TRBJ1-2; cdr3_aa: ASSLAQYGYT
v_call: TRBV19; cdr3_length: 11; clone_size: NA; j_call: TRBJ2-1; cdr3_aa: ASRPAPRGEQF
v_call: TRBV7-8; cdr3_length: 14; clone_size: NA; j_call: TRBJ1-5; cdr3_aa: ASSSDRAYSNQPQH
v_call: TRBV6-5; cdr3_length: 11; clone_size: NA; j_call: TRBJ1-2; cdr3_aa: ASSTGTENGYT
v_call: TRBV14; cdr3_length: 12; clone_size: NA; j_call: TRBJ2-5; cdr3_aa: ASSQDLGQETQY
v_call: TRBV28; cdr3_length: 14; clone_size: once; j_call: TRBJ2-7; cdr3_aa: ASSSGSLGSSYEQY
v_call: TRBV29-1; cdr3_length: 12; clone_size: once; j_call: TRBJ2-2; cdr3_aa: SASTGVIGGELF
v_call: TRBV7-6; cdr3_length: 13; clone_size: NA; j_call: TRBJ2-7; cdr3_aa: ASSPNDRGNYEQY
v_call: TRBV28; cdr3_length: 12; clone_size: NA; j_call: TRBJ2-7; cdr3_aa: ASRPGTEAYEQY
v_call: TRBV28; cdr3_length: 12; clone_size: NA; j_call: TRBJ1-4; cdr3_aa: ATTLGGTNEKLF
v_call: TRBV4-3; cdr3_length: 14; clone_size: NA; j_call: TRBJ2-7; cdr3_aa: ASSQAPTGTGYEQY
v_call: TRBV5-5; cdr3_length: 13; clone_size: NA; j_call: TRBJ2-1; cdr3_aa: ASSNQGGRYNEQF
v_call: TRBV29-1; cdr3_length: 11; clone_size: NA; j_call: TRBJ2-1; cdr3_aa: SVAGLAGNEQF
v_call: TRBV7-3; cdr3_length: 16; clone_size: NA; j_call: TRBJ2-1; cdr3_aa: ASSQNPWRGSSYNEQF